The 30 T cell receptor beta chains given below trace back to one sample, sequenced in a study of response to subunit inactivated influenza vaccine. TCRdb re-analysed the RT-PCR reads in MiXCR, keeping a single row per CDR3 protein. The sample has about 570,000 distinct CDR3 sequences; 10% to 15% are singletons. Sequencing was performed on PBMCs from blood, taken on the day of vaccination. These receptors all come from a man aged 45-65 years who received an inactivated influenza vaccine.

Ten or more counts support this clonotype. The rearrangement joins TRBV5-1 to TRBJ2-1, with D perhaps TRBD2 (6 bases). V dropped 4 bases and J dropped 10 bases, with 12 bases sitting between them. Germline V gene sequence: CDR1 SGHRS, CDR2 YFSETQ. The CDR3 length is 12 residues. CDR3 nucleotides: TGCGCCAGCAGCCCCCCCGGGAGCGAGCAGTTCTTC. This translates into CASSPPGSEQFF.

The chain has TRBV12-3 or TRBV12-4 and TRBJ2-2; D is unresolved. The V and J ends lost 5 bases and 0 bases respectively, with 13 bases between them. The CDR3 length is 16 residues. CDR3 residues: CASSLDPHTNTGELFF. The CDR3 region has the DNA TGTGCCAGCAGTCTGGACCCTCACACGAACACCGGGGAGCTGTTTTTT.

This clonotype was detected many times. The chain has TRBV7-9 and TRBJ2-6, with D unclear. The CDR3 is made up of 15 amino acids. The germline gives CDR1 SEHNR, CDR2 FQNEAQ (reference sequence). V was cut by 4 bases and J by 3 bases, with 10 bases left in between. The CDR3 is CASSSSPIGANVLTF. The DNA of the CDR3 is TGTGCCAGCAGCTCGTCCCCGATTGGGGCCAACGTCCTGACTTTC.

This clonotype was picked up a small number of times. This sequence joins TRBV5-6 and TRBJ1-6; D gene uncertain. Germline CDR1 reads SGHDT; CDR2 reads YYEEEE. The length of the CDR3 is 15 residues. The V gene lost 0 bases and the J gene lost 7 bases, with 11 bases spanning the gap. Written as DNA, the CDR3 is TGTGCCAGCAGCTTGGATCCAGGAGTAAATTCACCCCTCCACTTT. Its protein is CASSLDPGVNSPLHF.

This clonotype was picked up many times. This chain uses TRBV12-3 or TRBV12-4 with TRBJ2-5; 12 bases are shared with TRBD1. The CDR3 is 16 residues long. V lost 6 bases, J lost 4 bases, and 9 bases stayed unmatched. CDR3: CASSLGTGGGLETQYF. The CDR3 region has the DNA TGTGCCAGCAGCCTGGGGACAGGGGGCGGTTTAGAGACCCAGTACTTC.

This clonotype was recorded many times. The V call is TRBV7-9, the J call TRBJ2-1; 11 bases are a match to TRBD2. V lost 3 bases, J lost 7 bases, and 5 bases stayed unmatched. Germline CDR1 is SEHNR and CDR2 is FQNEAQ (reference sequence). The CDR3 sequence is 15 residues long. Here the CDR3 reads CASSFSGRAVNEQFF. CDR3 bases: TGTGCCAGCAGCTTTAGCGGGAGGGCCGTTAATGAGCAGTTCTTC.

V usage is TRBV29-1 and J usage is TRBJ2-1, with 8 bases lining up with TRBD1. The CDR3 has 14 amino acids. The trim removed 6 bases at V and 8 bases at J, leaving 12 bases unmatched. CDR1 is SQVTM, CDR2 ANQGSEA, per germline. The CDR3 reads CSVSDRGPWDEQFF. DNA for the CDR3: TGCAGCGTCTCAGACAGGGGCCCCTGGGATGAGCAGTTCTTC.

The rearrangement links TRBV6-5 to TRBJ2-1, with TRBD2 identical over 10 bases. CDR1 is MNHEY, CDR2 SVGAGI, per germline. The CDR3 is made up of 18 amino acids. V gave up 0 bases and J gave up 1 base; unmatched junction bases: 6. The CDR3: CASSYSPSGRGSYNEQFF. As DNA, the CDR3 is TGTGCCAGCAGTTACTCCCCGAGCGGGAGGGGGTCCTACAATGAGCAGTTCTTC.

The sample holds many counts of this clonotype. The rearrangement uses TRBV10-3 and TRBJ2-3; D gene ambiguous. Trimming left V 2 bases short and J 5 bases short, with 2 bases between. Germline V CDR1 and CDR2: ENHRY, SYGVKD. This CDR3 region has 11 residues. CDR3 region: CAISEEDTQYF. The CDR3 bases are TGTGCCATCAGTGAGGAAGATACGCAGTATTTT.

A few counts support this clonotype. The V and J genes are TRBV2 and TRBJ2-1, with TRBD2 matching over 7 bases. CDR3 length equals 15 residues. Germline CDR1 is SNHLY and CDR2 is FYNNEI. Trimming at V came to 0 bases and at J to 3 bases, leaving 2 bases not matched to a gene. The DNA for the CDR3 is TGTGCCAGCAGTGAAGCCCTAGCGGACTACAATGAGCAGTTCTTC. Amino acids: CASSEALADYNEQFF.

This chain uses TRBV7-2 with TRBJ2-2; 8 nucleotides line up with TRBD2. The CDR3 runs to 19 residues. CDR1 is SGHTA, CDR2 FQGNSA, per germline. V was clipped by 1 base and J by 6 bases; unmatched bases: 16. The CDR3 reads CASSLVRRGGLSRPGELFF. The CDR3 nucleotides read TGTGCCAGCAGCTTAGTGCGCCGGGGGGGCTTGTCACGTCCCGGGGAGCTGTTTTTT.

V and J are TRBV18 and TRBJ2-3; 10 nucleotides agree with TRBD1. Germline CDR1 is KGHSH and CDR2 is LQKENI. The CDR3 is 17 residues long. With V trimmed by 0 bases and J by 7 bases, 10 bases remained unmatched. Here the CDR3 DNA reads TGTGCCAGCTCACCACCCGGACAGGGGGTAGCAGTTAATACGCAGTATTTT. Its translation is CASSPPGQGVAVNTQYF.

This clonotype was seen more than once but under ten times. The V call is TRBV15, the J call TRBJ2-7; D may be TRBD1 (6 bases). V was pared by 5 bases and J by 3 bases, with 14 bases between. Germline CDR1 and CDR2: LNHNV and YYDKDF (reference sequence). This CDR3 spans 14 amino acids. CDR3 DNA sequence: TGTGCCACCAGCTCCGGGACACTTATCTACGAGCAGTACTTC. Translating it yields CATSSGTLIYEQYF.

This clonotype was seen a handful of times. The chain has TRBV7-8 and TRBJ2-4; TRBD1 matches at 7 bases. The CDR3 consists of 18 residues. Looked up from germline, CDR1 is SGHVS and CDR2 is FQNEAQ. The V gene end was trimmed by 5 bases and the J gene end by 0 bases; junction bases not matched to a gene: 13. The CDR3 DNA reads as TGTGCCAGCAGCCACCCCCCCGGACAGGCTCTAGCCAAAAACATTCAGTACTTC. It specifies CASSHPPGQALAKNIQYF.

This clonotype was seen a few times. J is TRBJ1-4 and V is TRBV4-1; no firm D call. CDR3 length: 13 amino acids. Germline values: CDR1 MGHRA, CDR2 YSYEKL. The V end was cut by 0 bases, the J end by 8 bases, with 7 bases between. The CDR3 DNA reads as TGCGCCAGCAGCCAAGATCCCAGGGAAAAACTGTTTTTT. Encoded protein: CASSQDPREKLFF.

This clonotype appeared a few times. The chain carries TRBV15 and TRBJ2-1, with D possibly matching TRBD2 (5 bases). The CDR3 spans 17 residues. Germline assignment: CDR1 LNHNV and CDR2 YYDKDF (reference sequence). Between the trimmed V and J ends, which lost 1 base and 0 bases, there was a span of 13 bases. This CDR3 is CATSRGVALSSYNEQFF. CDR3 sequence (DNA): TGTGCCACCAGCAGAGGGGTAGCGCTGAGCTCCTACAATGAGCAGTTCTTC.

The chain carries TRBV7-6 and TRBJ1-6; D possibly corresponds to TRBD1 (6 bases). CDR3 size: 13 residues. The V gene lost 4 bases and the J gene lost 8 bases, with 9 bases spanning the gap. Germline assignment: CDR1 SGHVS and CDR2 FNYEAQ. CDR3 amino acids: CASSSRGYSPLHF. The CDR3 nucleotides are TGTGCCAGCAGCTCCAGGGGTTATTCACCCCTCCACTTT.

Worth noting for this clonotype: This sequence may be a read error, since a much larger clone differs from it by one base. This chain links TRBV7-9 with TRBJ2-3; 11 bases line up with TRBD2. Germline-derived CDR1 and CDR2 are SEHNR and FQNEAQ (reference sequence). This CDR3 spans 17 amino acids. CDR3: CASSSWTSGRLTDSQYF. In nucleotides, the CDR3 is TGTGCCAGCAGCTCTTGGACTAGCGGGCGACTGACAGATTCGCAGTATTTT.

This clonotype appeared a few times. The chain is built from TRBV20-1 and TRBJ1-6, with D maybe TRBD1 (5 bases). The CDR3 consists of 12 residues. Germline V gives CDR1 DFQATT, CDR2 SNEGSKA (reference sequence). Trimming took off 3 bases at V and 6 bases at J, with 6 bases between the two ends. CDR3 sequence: CSASDSNSPLHF. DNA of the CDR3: TGCAGTGCTAGTGACAGTAATTCACCCCTCCACTTT.

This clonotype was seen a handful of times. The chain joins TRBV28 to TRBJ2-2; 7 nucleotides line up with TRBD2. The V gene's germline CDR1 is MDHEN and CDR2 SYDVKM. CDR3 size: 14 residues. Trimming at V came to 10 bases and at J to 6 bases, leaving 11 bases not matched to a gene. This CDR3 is CAKTGEGYAGELFF. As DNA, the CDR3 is TGTGCCAAGACCGGGGAGGGCTACGCCGGGGAGCTGTTTTTT.

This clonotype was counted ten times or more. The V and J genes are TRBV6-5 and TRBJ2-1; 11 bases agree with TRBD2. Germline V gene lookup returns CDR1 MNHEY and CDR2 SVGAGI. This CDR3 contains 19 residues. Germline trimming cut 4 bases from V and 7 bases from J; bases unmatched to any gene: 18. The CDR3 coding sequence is TGTGCCAGCAGTTCTCGATTGAACTTAGCGGGAGGGCCGGTTAATGAGCAGTTCTTC. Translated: CASSSRLNLAGGPVNEQFF.

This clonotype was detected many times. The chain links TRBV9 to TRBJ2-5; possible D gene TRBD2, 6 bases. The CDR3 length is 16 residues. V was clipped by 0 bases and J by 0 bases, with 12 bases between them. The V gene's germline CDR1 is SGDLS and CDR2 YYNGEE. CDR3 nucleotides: TGTGCCAGCAGCGTAGATGCGGGATCGTACCAAGAGACCCAGTACTTC. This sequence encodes CASSVDAGSYQETQYF.

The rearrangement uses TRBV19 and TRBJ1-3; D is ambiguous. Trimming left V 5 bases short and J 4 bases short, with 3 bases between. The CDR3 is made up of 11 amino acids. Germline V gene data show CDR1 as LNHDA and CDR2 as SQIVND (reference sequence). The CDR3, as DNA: TGTGCCAGTAGTGAGGGAAACACCATATATTTT. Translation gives CASSEGNTIYF.

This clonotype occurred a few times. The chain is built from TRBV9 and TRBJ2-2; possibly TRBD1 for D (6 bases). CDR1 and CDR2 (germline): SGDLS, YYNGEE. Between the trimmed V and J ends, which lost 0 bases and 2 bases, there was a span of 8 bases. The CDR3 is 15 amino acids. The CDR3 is CASSVGGLNTGELFF. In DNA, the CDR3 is TGTGCCAGCAGCGTAGGGGGGCTTAACACCGGGGAGCTGTTTTTT.

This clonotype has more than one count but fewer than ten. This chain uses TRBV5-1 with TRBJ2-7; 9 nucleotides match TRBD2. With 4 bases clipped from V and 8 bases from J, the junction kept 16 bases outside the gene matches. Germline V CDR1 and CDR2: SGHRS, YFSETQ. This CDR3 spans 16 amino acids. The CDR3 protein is CASSGELAGTTKQQYF. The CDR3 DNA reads TGCGCCAGCAGCGGGGAACTAGCGGGTACTACGAAGCAGCAGTACTTC.

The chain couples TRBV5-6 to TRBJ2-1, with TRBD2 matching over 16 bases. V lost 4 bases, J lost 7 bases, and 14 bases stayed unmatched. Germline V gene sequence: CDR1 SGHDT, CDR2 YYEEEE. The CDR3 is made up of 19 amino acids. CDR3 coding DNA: TGTGCCAGCAGCAAGCCCCCGGGACTAGCGGGGGGGAAAAGGAATGAGCAGTTCTTC. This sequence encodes CASSKPPGLAGGKRNEQFF.

The CDR3 DNA is TGCGCCAGCAGCCCAGGGCGTCGGAATTCCTACGAGCAGTACTTC. As protein: CASSPGRRNSYEQYF. The chain recombines TRBV4-3 with TRBJ2-7; D possibly corresponds to TRBD1 (5 bases). Germline V lookup: CDR1 LGHNA, CDR2 YSLEER. The CDR3 totals 15 residues. With 4 bases removed from V and 1 base from J, the gap between germline ends came to 14 bases.

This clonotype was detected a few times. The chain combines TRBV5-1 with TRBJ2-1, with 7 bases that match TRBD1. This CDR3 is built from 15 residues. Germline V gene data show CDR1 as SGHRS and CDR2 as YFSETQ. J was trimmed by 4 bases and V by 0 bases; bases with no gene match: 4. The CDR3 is CASSLGDRAYNEQFF. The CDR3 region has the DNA TGCGCCAGCAGCTTGGGAGACAGGGCGTACAATGAGCAGTTCTTC.

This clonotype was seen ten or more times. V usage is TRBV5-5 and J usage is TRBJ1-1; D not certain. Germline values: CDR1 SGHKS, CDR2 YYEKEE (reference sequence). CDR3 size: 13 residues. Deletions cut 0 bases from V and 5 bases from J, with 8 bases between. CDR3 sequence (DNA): TGTGCCAGCAGCTTGGTGACGGGGACTGAAGCTTTCTTT. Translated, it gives CASSLVTGTEAFF.

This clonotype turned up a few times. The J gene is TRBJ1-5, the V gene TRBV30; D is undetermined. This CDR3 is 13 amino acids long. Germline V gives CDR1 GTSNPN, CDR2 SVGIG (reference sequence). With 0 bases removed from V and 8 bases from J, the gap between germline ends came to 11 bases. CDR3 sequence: CAWSVHAVEPQHF. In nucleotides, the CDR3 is TGTGCCTGGAGTGTGCATGCCGTCGAGCCCCAGCATTTT. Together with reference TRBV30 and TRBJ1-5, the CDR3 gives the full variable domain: SQTIHQWPATLVQPVGSPLSLECTVEGTSNPNLYWYRQAAGRGLQLLFYSVGIGQISSEVPQNLSASRPQDRQFILSSKKLLLSDSGFYLCAWSVHAVEPQHFGDGTRLSIL.